The clone carrying this T cell receptor beta chain was observed a handful of times. Per the study methods: Estimated nucleated cell counts came from reference gene primer amplification. Here immunoSEQ multiplex PCR was the method, and the copy in TCRdb shows in-frame clones only, minus some. V and J calls and clone size are as listed in that table; D and trimming were resolved from the DNA. The sample has 250,000 to 300,000 clones, about 90% seen once. This sample stems from a study of blood T cell repertoires in COVID-19. Study-level information: Whether acute or convalescent, the COVID-19 samples came from the United States, Italy and Spain.

This CDR3 is built from 14 residues. J lost 8 bases, V lost 6 bases, and 6 bases had no gene match. CDR1 is SNHLY, CDR2 FYNNEI, per germline. This receptor was taken from a woman in her forties or fifties who had recovered from COVID-19. The chain uses TRBV2 and TRBJ2-2; TRBD1 aligns across 10 bases. The sequencing input was peripheral blood. CDR3 amino acids: CASSAGTGAGELFF. Written as DNA, the CDR3 is TGTGCCAGCAGCGCGGGGACAGGGGCAGGGGAGCTGTTTTTT.